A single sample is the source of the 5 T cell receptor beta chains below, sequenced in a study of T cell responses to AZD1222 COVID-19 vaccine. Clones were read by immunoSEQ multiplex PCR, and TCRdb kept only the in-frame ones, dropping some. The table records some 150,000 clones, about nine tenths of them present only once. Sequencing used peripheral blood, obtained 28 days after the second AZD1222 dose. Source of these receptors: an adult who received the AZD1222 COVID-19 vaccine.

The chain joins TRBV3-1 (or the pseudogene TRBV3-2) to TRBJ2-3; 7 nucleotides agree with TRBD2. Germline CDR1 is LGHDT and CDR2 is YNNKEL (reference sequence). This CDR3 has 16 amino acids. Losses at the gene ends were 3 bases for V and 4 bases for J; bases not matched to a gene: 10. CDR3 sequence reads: CASSQGVRGGSDTQYF. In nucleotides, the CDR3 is TGTGCCAGCAGCCAGGGGGTAAGGGGAGGGTCAGATACGCAGTATTTT.

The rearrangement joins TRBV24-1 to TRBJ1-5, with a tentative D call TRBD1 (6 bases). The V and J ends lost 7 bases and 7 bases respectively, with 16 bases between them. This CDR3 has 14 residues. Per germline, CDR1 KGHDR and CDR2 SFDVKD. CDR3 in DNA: TGTGCCACCAGCTCCACAGGGTATTGGCAGCCCCAGCATTTT. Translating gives CATSSTGYWQPQHF.

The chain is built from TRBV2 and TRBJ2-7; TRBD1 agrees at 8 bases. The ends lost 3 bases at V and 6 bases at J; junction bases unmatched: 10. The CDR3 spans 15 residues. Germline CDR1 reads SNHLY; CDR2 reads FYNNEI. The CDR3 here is CASSDLGTGHPEQYF. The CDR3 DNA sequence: TGTGCCAGCAGTGACTTGGGGACAGGTCATCCCGAGCAGTACTTC.

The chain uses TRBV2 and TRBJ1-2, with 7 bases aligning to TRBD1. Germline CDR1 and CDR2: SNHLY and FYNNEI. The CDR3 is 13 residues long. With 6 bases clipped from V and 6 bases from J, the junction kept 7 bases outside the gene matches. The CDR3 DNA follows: TGTGCCAGCAGCGCGGACAGGACCAATGGCTACACCTTC. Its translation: CASSADRTNGYTF.

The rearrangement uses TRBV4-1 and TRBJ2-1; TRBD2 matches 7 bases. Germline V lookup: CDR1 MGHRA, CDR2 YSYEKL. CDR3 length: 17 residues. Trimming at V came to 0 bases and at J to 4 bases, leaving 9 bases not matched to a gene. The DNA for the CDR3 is TGCGCCAGCAGCCAAGAACCCCGCCTAGCGGCTTACAATGAGCAGTTCTTC. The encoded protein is CASSQEPRLAAYNEQFF.